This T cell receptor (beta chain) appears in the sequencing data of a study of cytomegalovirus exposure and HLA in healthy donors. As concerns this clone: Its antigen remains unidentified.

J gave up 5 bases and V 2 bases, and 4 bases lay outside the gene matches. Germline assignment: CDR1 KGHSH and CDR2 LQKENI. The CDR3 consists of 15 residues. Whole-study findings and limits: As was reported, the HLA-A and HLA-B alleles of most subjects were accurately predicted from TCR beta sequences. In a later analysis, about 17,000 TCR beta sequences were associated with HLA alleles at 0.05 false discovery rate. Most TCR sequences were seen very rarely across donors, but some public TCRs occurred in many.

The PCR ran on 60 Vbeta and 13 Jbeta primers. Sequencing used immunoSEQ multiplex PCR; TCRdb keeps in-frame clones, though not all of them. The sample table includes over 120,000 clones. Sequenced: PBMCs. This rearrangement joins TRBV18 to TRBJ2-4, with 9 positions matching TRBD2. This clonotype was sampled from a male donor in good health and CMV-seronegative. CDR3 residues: CASSPGGGAQNIQYF. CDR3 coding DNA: TGTGCCAGCTCACCAGGCGGGGGGGCTCAAAACATTCAGTACTTC. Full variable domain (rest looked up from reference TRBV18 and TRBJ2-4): NAGVMQNPRHLVRRRGQEARLRCSPMKGHSHVYWYRQLPEEGLKFMVYLQKENIIDESGMPKERFSAEFPKEGPSILRIQQVVRGDSAAYFCASSPGGGAQNIQYFGAGTRLSVL.